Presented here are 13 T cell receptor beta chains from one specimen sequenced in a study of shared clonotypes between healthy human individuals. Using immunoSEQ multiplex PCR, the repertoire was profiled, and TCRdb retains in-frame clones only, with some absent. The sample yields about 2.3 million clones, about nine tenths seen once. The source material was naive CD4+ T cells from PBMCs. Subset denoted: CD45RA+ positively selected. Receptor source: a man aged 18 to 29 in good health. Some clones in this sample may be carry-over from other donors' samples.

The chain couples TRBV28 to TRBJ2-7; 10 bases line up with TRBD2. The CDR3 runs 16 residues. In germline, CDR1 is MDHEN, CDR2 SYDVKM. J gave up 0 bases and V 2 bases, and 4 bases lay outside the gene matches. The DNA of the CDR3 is TGTGCCAGCAGTTTAACTAGCGGGATGGACTCCTACGAGCAGTACTTC. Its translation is CASSLTSGMDSYEQYF.

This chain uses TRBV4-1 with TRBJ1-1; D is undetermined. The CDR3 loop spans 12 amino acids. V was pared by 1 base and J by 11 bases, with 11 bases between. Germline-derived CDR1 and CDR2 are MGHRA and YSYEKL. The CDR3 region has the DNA TGCGCCAGCAGCCAAGGGATTTCGGGGGCTTTCTTT. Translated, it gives CASSQGISGAFF.

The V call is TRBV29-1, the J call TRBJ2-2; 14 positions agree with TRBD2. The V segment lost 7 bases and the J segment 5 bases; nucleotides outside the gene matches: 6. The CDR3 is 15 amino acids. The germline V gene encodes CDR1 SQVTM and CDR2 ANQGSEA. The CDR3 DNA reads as TGCAGCGCGGGGGGGACTAGCGGGAGTACCGGGGAGCTGTTTTTT. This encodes CSAGGTSGSTGELFF.

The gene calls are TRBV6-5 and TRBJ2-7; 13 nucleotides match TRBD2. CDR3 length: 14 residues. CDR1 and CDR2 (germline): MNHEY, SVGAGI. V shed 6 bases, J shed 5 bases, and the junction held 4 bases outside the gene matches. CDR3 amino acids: CASSWTSGSDEQYF. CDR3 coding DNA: TGTGCCAGCAGCTGGACTAGCGGGAGTGACGAGCAGTACTTC.

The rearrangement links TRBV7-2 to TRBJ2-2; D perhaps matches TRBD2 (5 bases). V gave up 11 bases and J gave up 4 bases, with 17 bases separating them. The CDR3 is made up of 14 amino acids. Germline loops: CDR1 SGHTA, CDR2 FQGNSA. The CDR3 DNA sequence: TGTGCCTCAAAGAGGCGGGCCTCCACCGGGGAGCTGTTTTTT. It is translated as CASKRRASTGELFF.

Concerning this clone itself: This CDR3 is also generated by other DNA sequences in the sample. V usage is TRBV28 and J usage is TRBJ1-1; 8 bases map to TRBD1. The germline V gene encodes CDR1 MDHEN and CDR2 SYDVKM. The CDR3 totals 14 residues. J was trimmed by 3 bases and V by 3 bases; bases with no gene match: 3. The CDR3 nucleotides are TGTGCCAGCAGTTTCAGGGGGCGAGACACTGAAGCTTTCTTT. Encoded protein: CASSFRGRDTEAFF.

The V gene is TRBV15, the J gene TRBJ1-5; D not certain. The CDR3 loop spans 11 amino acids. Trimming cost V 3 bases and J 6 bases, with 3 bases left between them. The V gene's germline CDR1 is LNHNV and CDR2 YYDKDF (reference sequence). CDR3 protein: CATSRAQPQHF. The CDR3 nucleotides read TGTGCCACCAGCAGGGCTCAGCCCCAGCATTTT.

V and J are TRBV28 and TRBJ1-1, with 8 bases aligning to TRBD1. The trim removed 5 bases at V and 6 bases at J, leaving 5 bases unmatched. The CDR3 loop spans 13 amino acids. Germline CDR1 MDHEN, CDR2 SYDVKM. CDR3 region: CASSQGALPEAFF. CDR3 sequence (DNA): TGTGCCAGCAGTCAGGGGGCGCTCCCTGAAGCTTTCTTT.

CDR3 nucleotide sequence: TGTGCCAGCAGTGGTATGACTAGCGGGAGCTACAATGAGCAGTTCTTC. This gives the protein CASSGMTSGSYNEQFF. The V and J genes are TRBV6-1 and TRBJ2-1, with 12 bases matching TRBD2. The J segment lost 3 bases and the V segment lost 4 bases, leaving 4 bases of the junction unmatched. Germline V gene lookup returns CDR1 MNHNS and CDR2 SASEGT. There are 16 residues in the CDR3.

The CDR3 region is CASSYYQGTGELFF. The CDR3 DNA reads as TGTGCCAGCAGCTATTACCAGGGAACCGGGGAGCTGTTTTTT. The chain has TRBV7-2 and TRBJ2-2, with D perhaps matching TRBD1 (5 bases). CDR1 is SGHTA, CDR2 FQGNSA, per germline. The CDR3 loop spans 14 amino acids. Trimming left V 4 bases short and J 5 bases short, with 11 bases between.

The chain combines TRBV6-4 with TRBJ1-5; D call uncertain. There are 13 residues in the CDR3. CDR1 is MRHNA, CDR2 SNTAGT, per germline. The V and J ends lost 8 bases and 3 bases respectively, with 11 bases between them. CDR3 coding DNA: TGTGCCAGCCAACCACGACTCAATCAGCCCCAGCATTTT. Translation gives CASQPRLNQPQHF.

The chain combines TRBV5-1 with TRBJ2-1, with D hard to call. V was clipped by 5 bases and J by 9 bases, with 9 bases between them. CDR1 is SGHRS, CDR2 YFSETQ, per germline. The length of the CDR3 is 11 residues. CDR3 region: CASRDRVEQFF. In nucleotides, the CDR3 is TGCGCCAGCAGGGATCGTGTTGAGCAGTTCTTC.

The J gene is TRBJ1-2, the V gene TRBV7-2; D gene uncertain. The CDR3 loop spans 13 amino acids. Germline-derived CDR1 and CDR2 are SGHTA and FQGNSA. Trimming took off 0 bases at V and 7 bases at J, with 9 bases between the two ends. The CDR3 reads CASSLAQSSGYTF. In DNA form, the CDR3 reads TGTGCCAGCAGCTTAGCGCAGTCCAGTGGCTACACCTTC. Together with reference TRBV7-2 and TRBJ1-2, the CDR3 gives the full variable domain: GAGVSQSPSNKVTEKGKDVELRCDPISGHTALYWYRQSLGQGLEFLIYFQGNSAPDKSGLPSDRFSAERTGGSVSTLTIQRTQQEDSAVYLCASSLAQSSGYTFGSGTRLTVV.